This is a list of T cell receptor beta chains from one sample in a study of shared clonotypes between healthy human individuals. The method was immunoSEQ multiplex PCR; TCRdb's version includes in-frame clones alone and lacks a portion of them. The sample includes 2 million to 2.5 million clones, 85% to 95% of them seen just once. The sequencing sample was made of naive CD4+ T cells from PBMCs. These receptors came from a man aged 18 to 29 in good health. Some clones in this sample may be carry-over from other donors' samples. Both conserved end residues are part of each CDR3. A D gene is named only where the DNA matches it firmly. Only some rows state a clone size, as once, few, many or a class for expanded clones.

CDR3: CASSPRASGQETQYF; DNA: TGTGCCAGCAGCCCACGGGCTAGCGGACAAGAGACCCAGTACTTC; V: TRBV7-9; size: -; J: TRBJ2-5; D: TRBD2
CDR3: CASTHSGGEETQYF; DNA: TGTGCCAGCACCCATTCAGGCGGGGAAGAGACCCAGTACTTC; V: TRBV6-5; size: -; J: TRBJ2-5; D: -
CDR3: CASSPAAGVRYGYTF; DNA: TGTGCCAGCTCACCAGCGGCAGGAGTACGCTATGGCTACACCTTC; V: TRBV18; size: -; J: TRBJ1-2; D: -
CDR3: CATTSAGELFF; DNA: TGTGCCACCACTAGTGCGGGGGAGCTGTTTTTT; V: TRBV28; size: -; J: TRBJ2-2; D: -
CDR3: CASSSQSDTQYF; DNA: TGTGCCAGCAGTTCACAATCAGATACGCAGTATTTT; V: TRBV27; size: -; J: TRBJ2-3; D: -
CDR3: CASSPGTSGNTGELFF; DNA: TGCGCCAGCAGCCCCGGGACTAGCGGTAACACCGGGGAGCTGTTTTTT; V: TRBV5-1; size: -; J: TRBJ2-2; D: TRBD2
CDR3: CASSPSLKQVTGELFF; DNA: TGTGCCAGCTCACCCTCGCTGAAACAAGTCACCGGGGAGCTGTTTTTT; V: TRBV18; size: -; J: TRBJ2-2; D: -
CDR3: CASSFGRGLRANVLTF; DNA: TGTGCCAGCAGTTTTGGCAGGGGTCTTAGGGCCAACGTCCTGACTTTC; V: TRBV27; size: -; J: TRBJ2-6; D: -
CDR3: CASSQATPTHGYTF; DNA: TGTGCCAGCAGCCAAGCGACTCCTACCCATGGCTACACCTTC; V: TRBV4-2; size: -; J: TRBJ1-2; D: -
CDR3: CASSLDPDYEQYF; DNA: TGTGCCAGCAGCTTAGACCCTGACTACGAGCAGTACTTC; V: TRBV11-2; size: -; J: TRBJ2-7; D: -
CDR3: CASHSDRGGNTGELFF; DNA: TGTGCCAGCCACTCGGACAGGGGAGGGAACACCGGGGAGCTGTTTTTT; V: TRBV10-3; size: once; J: TRBJ2-2; D: TRBD1
CDR3: CASSEIDWGIAPQHF; DNA: TGTGCCAGCAGTGAAATCGACTGGGGTATCGCGCCCCAGCATTTT; V: TRBV6-1; size: -; J: TRBJ1-5; D: -
CDR3: CASRLDRGAYNEQFF; DNA: TGTGCCAGCAGGCTCGACAGGGGGGCCTACAATGAGCAGTTCTTC; V: TRBV5-4; size: once; J: TRBJ2-1; D: TRBD1
CDR3: CASSLISLEETQYF; DNA: TGTGCCAGCAGCTTGATATCGCTGGAAGAGACCCAGTACTTC; V: TRBV5-6; size: -; J: TRBJ2-5; D: -
CDR3: CASSSGQGHEQFF; DNA: TGTGCCAGTAGTTCCGGACAGGGGCATGAGCAGTTCTTC; V: TRBV19; size: once; J: TRBJ2-1; D: TRBD1
CDR3: CASRGLQNNEQFF; DNA: TGTGCCAGTAGAGGACTGCAGAACAATGAGCAGTTCTTC; V: TRBV19; size: -; J: TRBJ2-1; D: -
CDR3: CASRGGGGTGELFF; DNA: TGCGCCAGCAGGGGAGGGGGAGGCACCGGGGAGCTGTTTTTT; V: TRBV10-2; size: once; J: TRBJ2-2; D: -